The source of this T cell receptor beta chain is a study of CD8 T cells in ankylosing spondylitis. Study-wide findings and caveats: Matched ankylosing spondylitis synovial fluid reportedly showed significant enrichment of disease-linked clones. In synovial fluid and blood from reactive arthritis, some motif variants were previously reported. One TCR beta motif, made up of roughly eight highly homologous variants, appeared characteristic of ankylosing spondylitis blood. Disease-linked clones were CD8+ and relatively rare in peripheral blood.

This clonotype was counted many times. Its antigen is undetermined. TCRdb re-analysed the 5' RACE reads in MiXCR, keeping a single row per CDR3 protein. This sample has about 36,000 distinct CDR3 sequences, with about an eighth found just once. CDR3 length: 14 residues. The V and J ends lost 0 bases and 8 bases respectively, with 13 bases between them. Germline values: CDR1 LGHDT, CDR2 YNNKEL (reference sequence). The chain recombines TRBV3-1 with TRBJ1-2; no clear D gene. The source material was synovial fluid, either unsorted or a sorted T cell fraction (not recorded which). The TCR originated in a male donor with ankylosing spondylitis. CDR3 loop: CASSQEGPPGGYTF. The CDR3 nucleotides are TGTGCCAGCAGCCAAGAAGGTCCTCCGGGAGGCTACACCTTC.